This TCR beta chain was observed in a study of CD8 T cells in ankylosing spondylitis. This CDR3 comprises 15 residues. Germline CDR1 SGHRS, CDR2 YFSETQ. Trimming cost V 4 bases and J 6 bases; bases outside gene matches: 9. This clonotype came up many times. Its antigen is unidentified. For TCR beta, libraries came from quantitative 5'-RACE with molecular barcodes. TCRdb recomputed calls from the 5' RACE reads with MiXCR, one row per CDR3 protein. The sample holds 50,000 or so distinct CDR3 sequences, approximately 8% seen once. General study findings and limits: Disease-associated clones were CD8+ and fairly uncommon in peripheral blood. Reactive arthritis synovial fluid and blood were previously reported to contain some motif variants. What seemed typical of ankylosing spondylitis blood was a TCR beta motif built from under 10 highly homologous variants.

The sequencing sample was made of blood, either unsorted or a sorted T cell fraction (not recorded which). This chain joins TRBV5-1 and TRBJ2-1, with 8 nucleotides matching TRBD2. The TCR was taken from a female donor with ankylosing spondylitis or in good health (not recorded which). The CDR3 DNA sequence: TGCGCCAGCAGCGTGACTAGCGCTACCCTCAATGAGCAGTTCTTC. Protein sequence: CASSVTSATLNEQFF.